Listed here is a single TCR beta chain. This entry is derived from a study of lymphopenia after photon versus proton radiotherapy. Assay used: immunoSEQ multiplex PCR; TCRdb lists only in-frame clones, some missing. The table has 30,000 to 45,000 clones, over 65% seen once; the top ten hold about 2.9%. The ends lost 4 bases at V and 8 bases at J; junction bases unmatched: 7. CDR1 and CDR2 from the germline V gene are SGHRS and YFSETQ. CDR3 length: 13 residues. The origin of this receptor is a man in his fifties with gastric cancer. The sample in question was peripheral blood, obtained from a patient treated with photon-based radiotherapy. This chain links TRBV5-1 with TRBJ1-2, with 8 bases matching TRBD1. The CDR3 region is CASSKQGADGYTF. The CDR3 DNA follows: TGCGCCAGCAGCAAGCAGGGGGCTGACGGCTACACCTTC.